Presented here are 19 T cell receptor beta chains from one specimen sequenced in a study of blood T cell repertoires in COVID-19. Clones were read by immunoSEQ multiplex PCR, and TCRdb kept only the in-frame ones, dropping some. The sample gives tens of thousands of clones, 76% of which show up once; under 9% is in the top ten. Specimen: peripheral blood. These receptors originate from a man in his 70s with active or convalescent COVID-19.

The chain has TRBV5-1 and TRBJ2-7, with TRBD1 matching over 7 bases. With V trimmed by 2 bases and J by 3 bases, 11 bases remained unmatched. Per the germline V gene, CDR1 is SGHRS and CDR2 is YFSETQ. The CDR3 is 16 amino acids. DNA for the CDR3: TGCGCCAGCAGCTTATACCCGGGGCAGGGGGACTACGAGCAGTACTTC. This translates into CASSLYPGQGDYEQYF.

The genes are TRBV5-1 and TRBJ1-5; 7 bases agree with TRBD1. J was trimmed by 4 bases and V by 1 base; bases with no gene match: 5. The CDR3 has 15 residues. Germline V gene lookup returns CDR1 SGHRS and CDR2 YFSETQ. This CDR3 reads CASSLLGTENQPQHF. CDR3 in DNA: TGCGCCAGCAGCTTGTTGGGGACAGAAAATCAGCCCCAGCATTTT.

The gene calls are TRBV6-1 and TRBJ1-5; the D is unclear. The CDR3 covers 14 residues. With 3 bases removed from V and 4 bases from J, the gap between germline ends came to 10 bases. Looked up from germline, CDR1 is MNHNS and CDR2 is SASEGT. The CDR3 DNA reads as TGTGCCAGCAGTGATTGGCCAACAAATCAGCCCCAGCATTTT. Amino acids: CASSDWPTNQPQHF.

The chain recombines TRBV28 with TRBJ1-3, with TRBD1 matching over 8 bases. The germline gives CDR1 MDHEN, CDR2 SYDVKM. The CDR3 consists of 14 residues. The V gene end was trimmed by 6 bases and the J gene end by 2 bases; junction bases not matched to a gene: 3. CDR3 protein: CASRTQGAGNTIYF. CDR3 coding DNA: TGTGCCAGCAGAACACAGGGGGCTGGAAACACCATATATTTT.

The CDR3 is CASGPTGSSGNTIYF. In DNA form, the CDR3 reads TGTGCCAGCGGCCCAACAGGAAGCTCTGGAAACACCATATATTTT. The rearrangement links TRBV9 to TRBJ1-3, with D perhaps matching TRBD1 (5 bases). This CDR3 spans 15 amino acids. The V gene's germline CDR1 is SGDLS and CDR2 YYNGEE. The germline V and J ends were trimmed by 7 bases and 0 bases, with 14 bases remaining between them. Based on the CDR3 plus reference TRBV9 and TRBJ1-3, the full variable domain is DSGVTQTPKHLITATGQRVTLRCSPRSGDLSVYWYQQSLDQGLQFLIQYYNGEERAKGNILERFSAQQFPDLHSELNLSSLELGDSALYFCASGPTGSSGNTIYFGEGSWLTVV.

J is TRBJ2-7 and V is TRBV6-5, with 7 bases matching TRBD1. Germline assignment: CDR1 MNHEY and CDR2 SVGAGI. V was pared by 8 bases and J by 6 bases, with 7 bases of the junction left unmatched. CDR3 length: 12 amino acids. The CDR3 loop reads CASQNRGAEQYF. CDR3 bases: TGTGCCAGCCAAAACAGGGGCGCCGAGCAGTACTTC.

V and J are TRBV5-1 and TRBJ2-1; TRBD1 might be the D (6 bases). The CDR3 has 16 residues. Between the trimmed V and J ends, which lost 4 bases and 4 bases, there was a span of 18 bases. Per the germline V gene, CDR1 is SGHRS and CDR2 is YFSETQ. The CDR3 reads CASSTKTGSYYNEQFF. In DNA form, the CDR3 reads TGCGCCAGCAGCACTAAGACAGGTTCCTATTACAATGAGCAGTTCTTC.

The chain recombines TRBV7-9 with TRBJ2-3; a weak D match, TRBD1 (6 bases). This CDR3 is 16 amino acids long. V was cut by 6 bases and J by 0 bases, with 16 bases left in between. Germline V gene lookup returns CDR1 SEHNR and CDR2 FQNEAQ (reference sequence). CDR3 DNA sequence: TGTGCCAGCAGTACCTGCAGGGGAACTAGCACAGATACGCAGTATTTT. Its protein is CASSTCRGTSTDTQYF.

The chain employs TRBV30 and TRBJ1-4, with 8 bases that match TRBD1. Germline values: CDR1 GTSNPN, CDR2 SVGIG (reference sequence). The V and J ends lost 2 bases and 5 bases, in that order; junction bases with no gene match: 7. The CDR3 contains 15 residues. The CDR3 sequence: CAWSRQGTGNEKLFF. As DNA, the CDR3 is TGTGCCTGGAGTCGCCAGGGGACAGGAAATGAAAAACTGTTTTTT.

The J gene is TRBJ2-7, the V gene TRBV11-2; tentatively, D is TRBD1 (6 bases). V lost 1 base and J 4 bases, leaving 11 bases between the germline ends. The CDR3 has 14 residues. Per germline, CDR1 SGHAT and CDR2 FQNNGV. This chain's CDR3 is CASSLGRGFYEQYF. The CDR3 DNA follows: TGTGCCAGCAGCTTAGGCAGGGGATTTTACGAGCAGTACTTC.

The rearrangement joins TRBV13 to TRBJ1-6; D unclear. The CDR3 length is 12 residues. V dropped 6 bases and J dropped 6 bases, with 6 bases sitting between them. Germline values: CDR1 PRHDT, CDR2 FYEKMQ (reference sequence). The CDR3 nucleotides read TGTGCCAGCAGACAAAGTAATTCACCCCTCCACTTT. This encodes CASRQSNSPLHF. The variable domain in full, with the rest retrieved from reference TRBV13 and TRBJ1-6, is AAGVIQSPRHLIKEKRETATLKCYPIPRHDTVYWYQQGPGQDPQFLISFYEKMQSDKGSIPDRFSAQQFSDYHSELNMSSLELGDSALYFCASRQSNSPLHFGNGTRLTVT.

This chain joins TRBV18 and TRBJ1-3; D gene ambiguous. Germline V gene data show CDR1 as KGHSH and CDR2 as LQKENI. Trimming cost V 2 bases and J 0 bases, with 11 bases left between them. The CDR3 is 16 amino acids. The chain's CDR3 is CASSPVSANSGNTIYF. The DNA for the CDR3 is TGTGCCAGCTCACCAGTCAGCGCTAACTCTGGAAACACCATATATTTT.

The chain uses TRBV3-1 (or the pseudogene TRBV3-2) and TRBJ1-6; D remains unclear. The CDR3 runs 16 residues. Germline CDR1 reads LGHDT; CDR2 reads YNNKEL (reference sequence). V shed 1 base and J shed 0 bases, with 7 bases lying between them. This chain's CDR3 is CASSQAGSSYNSPLHF. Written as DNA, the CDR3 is TGTGCCAGCAGCCAAGCCGGGAGCTCCTATAATTCACCCCTCCACTTT.

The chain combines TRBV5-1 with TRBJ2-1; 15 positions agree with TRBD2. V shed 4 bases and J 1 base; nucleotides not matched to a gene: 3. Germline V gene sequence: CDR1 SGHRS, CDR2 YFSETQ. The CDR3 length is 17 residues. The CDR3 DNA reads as TGCGCCAGCAGCAGGACTAGCGGGGGGGCTTCCTACAATGAGCAGTTCTTC. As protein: CASSRTSGGASYNEQFF.

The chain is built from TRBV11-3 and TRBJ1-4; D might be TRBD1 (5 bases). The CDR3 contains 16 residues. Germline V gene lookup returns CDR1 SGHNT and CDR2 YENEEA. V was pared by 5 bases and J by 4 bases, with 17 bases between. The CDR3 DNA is TGTGCCAGCAGCCCCCCGGGGGGTAGGAGTAATGAAAAACTGTTTTTT. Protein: CASSPPGGRSNEKLFF. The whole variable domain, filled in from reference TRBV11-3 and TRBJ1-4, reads EAGVVQSPRYKIIEKKQPVAFWCNPISGHNTLYWYLQNLGQGPELLIRYENEEAVDDSQLPKDRFSAERLKGVDSTLKIQPAELGDSAVYLCASSPPGGRSNEKLFFGSGTQLSVL.

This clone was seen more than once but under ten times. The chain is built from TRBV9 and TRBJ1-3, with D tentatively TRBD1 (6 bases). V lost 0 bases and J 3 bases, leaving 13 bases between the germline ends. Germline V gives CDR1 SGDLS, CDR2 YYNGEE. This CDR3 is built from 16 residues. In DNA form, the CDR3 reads TGTGCCAGCAGCGTAGATGGGGGGGCGCTTGGAAACACCATATATTTT. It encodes CASSVDGGALGNTIYF.

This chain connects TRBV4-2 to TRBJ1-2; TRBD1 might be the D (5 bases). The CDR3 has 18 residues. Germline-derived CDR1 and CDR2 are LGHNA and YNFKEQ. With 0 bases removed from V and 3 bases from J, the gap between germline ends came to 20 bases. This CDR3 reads CASSQDIGVGRVDYGYTF. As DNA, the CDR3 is TGTGCCAGCAGCCAAGATATTGGAGTCGGCAGGGTAGACTATGGCTACACCTTC.

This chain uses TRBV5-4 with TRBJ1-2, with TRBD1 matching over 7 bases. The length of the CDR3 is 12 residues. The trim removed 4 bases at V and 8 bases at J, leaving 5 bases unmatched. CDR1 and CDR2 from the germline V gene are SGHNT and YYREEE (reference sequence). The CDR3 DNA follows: TGTGCCAGCAGCCCCTCGACAGGGGGCTACACCTTC. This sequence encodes CASSPSTGGYTF.

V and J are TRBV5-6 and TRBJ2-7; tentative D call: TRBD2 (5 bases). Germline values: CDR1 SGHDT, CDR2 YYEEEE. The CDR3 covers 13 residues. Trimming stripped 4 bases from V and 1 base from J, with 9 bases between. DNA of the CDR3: TGTGCCAGCAGCCCGGACTCATCCTACGAGCAGTACTTC. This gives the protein CASSPDSSYEQYF.